The source of this T cell receptor (beta chain) is a study of identical twins. Germline trimming cut 6 bases from V and 2 bases from J; bases unmatched to any gene: 5. This CDR3 comprises 15 residues. Germline CDR1 reads MDHEN; CDR2 reads SYDVKM. Carrying unique molecular identifiers, the cDNA also gained a universal primer site through template switching. TCRdb redid the calling of the 5' RACE reads with MiXCR, one entry per CDR3 protein. Of approximately 490,000 distinct CDR3 sequences listed, about a fifth are singletons. These data also formed part of another study, on yellow fever vaccine responses in identical twins.

The receptor was derived from a woman aged 18-35 years in good health. The material sequenced was CD4+ T cells sorted from blood. The chain couples TRBV28 to TRBJ1-4; 8 bases line up with TRBD1. Written as DNA, the CDR3 is TGTGCCAGCAGAACAGGGGGAAAGACTAATGAAAAACTGTTTTTT. Residues: CASRTGGKTNEKLFF.